The 6 T cell receptor beta chains below were found in one sample sequenced in a study of blood T cell repertoires in COVID-19. Clones were sequenced by immunoSEQ multiplex PCR, and TCRdb holds only the in-frame ones, with some missing. The sample includes some 110,000 clones, 92% seen only once; the top ten take roughly 2%. The sequencing input was peripheral blood. These receptors all stem from a man in his forties or fifties with COVID-19, enrolled during active disease.

The chain is built from TRBV21-1 and TRBJ2-7; the D segment call TRBD2 is taken from the table without a DNA check. TRBV21-1 is a known pseudogene. The CDR3 extends over 12 amino acids. The CDR3 region is CASVFLPYEQYV. CDR3 in DNA: TGTGCCAGCGTCTTTCTCCCCTACGAGCAGTACGTC.

The rearrangement uses TRBV6-6 and TRBJ2-2, with TRBD1 matching 10 bases. CDR1 is MNHNY and CDR2 is SVGAGI in the germline V gene (reference sequence). V was clipped by 5 bases and J by 4 bases; unmatched bases: 4. The CDR3 is 15 amino acids. The CDR3 protein is CASSQTGGGTGELFF. The CDR3 DNA follows: TGTGCCAGCAGTCAGACAGGGGGCGGCACCGGGGAGCTGTTTTTT.

The chain combines TRBV9 with TRBJ1-1, with D perhaps matching TRBD1 (6 bases). The CDR3 runs 13 residues. Germline CDR1 SGDLS, CDR2 YYNGEE. The V and J ends lost 3 bases and 7 bases respectively, with 13 bases between them. The CDR3 reads CASSAHQGFEAFF. The DNA for the CDR3 is TGTGCCAGCAGCGCGCATCAGGGGTTTGAAGCTTTCTTT.

This chain uses TRBV5-1 with TRBJ2-2; possible D gene TRBD2, 6 bases. This CDR3 spans 14 amino acids. CDR1 is SGHRS, CDR2 YFSETQ, per germline. V lost 4 bases and J lost 6, with 13 bases in between. CDR3 sequence reads: CASSGDAGSGELFF. CDR3 DNA sequence: TGCGCCAGCAGCGGCGATGCGGGATCCGGGGAGCTGTTTTTT.

A single count supports this clone. This chain links TRBV24-1 with TRBJ2-1; TRBD2 matches at 9 bases. There are 17 residues in the CDR3. The V segment lost 4 bases and the J segment 6 bases; nucleotides outside the gene matches: 12. Per germline, CDR1 KGHDR and CDR2 SFDVKD. The CDR3 coding sequence is TGTGCCACCAGTGAAGCGGGGGGTCCCCCGGGGAGCAATGAGCAGTTCTTC. This translates into CATSEAGGPPGSNEQFF.

V is TRBV6-5 and J is TRBJ2-1, with D maybe TRBD2 (5 bases). Trimming removed 2 bases at V and 0 bases at J, with 8 bases between. There are 15 residues in the CDR3. Germline CDR1 MNHEY, CDR2 SVGAGI. The CDR3 reads CASSYRGSSYNEQFF. The CDR3 DNA sequence: TGTGCCAGCAGTTACCGGGGAAGCTCCTACAATGAGCAGTTCTTC.